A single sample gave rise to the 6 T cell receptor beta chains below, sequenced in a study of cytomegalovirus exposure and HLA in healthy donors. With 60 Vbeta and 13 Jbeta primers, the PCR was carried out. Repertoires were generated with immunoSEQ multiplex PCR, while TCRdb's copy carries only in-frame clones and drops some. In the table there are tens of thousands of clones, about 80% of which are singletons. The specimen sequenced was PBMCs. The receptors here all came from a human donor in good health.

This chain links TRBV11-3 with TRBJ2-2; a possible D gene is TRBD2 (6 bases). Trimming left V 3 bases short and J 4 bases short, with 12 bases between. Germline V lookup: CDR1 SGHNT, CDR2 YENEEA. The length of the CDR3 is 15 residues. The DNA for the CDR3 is TGTGCCAGCAGCTTGAACGGGGGTTCCACCGGGGAGCTGTTTTTT. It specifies CASSLNGGSTGELFF.

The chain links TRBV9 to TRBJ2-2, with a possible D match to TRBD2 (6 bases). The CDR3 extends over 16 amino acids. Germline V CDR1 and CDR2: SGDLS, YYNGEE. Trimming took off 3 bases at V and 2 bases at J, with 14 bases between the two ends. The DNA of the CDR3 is TGTGCCAGCAGCGCAACCCGGGGGTTTAACACCGGGGAGCTGTTTTTT. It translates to CASSATRGFNTGELFF.

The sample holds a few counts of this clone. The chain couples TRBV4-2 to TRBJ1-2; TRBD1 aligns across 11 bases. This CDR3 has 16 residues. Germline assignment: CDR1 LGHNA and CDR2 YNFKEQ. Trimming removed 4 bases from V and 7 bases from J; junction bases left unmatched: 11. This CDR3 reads CASSPGAWTGGSGYTF. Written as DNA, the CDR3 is TGTGCCAGCAGCCCAGGCGCTTGGACAGGGGGCTCTGGCTACACCTTC.

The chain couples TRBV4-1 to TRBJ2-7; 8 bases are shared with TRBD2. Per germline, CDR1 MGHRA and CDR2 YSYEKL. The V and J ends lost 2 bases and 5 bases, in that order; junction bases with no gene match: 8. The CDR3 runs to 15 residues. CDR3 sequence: CASSQSGLGSNEQYF. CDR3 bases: TGCGCCAGCAGCCAATCGGGACTAGGATCAAACGAGCAGTACTTC.

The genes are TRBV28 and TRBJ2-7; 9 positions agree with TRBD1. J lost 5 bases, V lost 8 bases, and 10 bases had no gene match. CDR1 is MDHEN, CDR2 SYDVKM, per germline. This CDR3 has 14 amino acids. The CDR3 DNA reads TGTGCCAGCTTTACCCGGGACAGGGTTCACGAGCAGTACTTC. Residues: CASFTRDRVHEQYF.

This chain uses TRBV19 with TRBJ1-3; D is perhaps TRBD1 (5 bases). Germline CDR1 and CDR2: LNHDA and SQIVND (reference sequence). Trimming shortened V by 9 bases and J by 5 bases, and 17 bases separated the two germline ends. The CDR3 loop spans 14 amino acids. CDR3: CASSQGTWRNTIYF. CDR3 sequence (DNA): TGTGCCAGCTCTCAGGGAACTTGGCGAAACACCATATATTTT.